The text below deals with one T cell receptor (beta chain). Antigen unknown. The PCR contained 60 Vbeta and 13 Jbeta primers. The table came from immunoSEQ multiplex PCR; TCRdb's copy has only in-frame clones and leaves some out. The sample lists about 98,000 clones, around 72% occurring once. V dropped 4 bases and J dropped 4; count of bases not matched to a gene: 13. CDR3 length: 18 amino acids. Germline-derived CDR1 and CDR2 are LGHNA and YNFKEQ. The data belong to a study of cytomegalovirus exposure and HLA in healthy donors. General study results and limits: For presence/absence analyses, sequencing depth was assumed to be roughly uniform across donors. In a later analysis, at a false discovery rate of 0.05, over 15,000 TCR beta sequences were associated with HLA alleles. Some V segments, TRBV6-2 and TRBV6-3 among them, were indistinguishable and were therefore excluded. It was approximately 150 TCR beta chains that were listed as cytomegalovirus-associated.

This TCR was sampled from a male donor in good health and CMV-seronegative. The specimen was PBMCs. V is TRBV4-2 and J is TRBJ2-2, with 9 bases that match TRBD1. The CDR3 is CASSRVPQGAYGTGELFF. The DNA of the CDR3 is TGTGCCAGCAGCCGAGTACCACAGGGGGCTTATGGCACCGGGGAGCTGTTTTTT.